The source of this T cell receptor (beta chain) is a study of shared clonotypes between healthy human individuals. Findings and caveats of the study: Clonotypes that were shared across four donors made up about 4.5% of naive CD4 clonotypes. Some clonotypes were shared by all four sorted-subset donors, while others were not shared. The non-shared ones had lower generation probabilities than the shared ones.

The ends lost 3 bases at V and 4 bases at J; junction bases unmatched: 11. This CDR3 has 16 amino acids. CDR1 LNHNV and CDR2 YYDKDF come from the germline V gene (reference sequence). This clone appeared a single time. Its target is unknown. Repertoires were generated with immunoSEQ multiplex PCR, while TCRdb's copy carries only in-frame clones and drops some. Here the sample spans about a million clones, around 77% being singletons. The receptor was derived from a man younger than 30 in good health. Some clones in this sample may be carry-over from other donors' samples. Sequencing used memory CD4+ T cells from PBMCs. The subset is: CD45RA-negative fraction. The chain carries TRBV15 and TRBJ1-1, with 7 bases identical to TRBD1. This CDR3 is CATSRAGAGGSTEAFF. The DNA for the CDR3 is TGTGCCACCAGCAGGGCCGGTGCAGGGGGGAGCACTGAAGCTTTCTTT.